This T cell receptor (beta chain) was identified in a study of blood T cell repertoires in COVID-19 (TCRdb year 2020). Notes on the research overall: Samples covering the acute and convalescent phases of COVID-19 were provided by collaborators in the United States, Italy and Spain. The material from the prospective study consisted of cDNA or gDNA derived from T cells, B-cell-depleted T cells, or PBMCs. The dataset comprised deeply sampled blood TCRbeta repertoires from subjects exposed to, actively infected with, or recovered from COVID-19. A freely available public database, intended as a resource for researchers studying the immune response to SARS-CoV-2, is where the repertoires were released. Samples came from the ongoing ImmuneRACE study (first 160 participants) plus 1,254 subjects from 6 global collaborators. The sample metadata nearly always contained a de-identified subject ID, COVID-19 status, age in years and sex. Where available, HLA class I and class II types were taken from metadata supplied by the sample provider and were not determined by assay-based typing.

Collaborating institutions collected whole blood in K2EDTA tubes following their own protocols. Collaborator samples were shipped for TCRbeta analysis as frozen whole blood, isolated PBMCs, or DNA extracted from either sample type. With respect to this clone: This clone's antigen is unknown. Base qualities are not recorded, but no much larger clone differs from it by a single base.

Overall study results and their limits: Clinical and demographic metadata were provided uncurated, with the amount varying by source and participant.

The V end loses 3 bases and the J end loses 4 bases, and a stretch of 12 bases separates them. In the germline V gene (reference sequence), CDR1 corresponds to MNHEY and CDR2 to SMNVEV. The CDR3 starts with the cysteine, ends with the phenylalanine, and has 14 residues. Only the CDR3 DNA stays, 42 bases, in frame from base 1. The immunoSEQ Assay, a bias-controlled multiplex PCR, was used to amplify TCRbeta CDR3 regions from genomic DNA. Per the source publication's procedure: The number of nucleated cells in each sample was estimated by amplification of reference gene primers within the assay. Sequence reads were collapsed and filtered to measure the absolute abundance of every unique TCRbeta CDR3 rearrangement. For each sample, productive Simpson clonality was calculated by taking the square root of Simpson's diversity index across productive rearrangements. TCRdb holds this immuneACCESS table with in-frame rearrangements only. Some clones are missing; in checked studies, unresolved V genes explain under half, and the rest has no known cause. That table is the source of V, J and clone size, and D and trimming were worked out from the DNA. This sample lists some 170,000 clones; 82% were detected once. Together, the top ten hold roughly 8.1% of the sample.

Material for sequencing was peripheral blood. The sequence was obtained from a woman between 70 and 85 years old with acute or convalescent COVID-19. This sequence uses TRBV27 and TRBJ1-2; there is no confident call for the D gene. Read as DNA, the sequence is TGTGCCAGCAGTTTCGGGGATTCGTCCTATGGCTACACCTTC. It translates as CASSFGDSSYGYTF.